This T cell receptor beta chain was recorded in a study of technical replicates of blood from a few donors. Looked up from germline, CDR1 is WSHSY and CDR2 is SAAADI. The CDR3 contains 15 residues. Trimming at V came to 2 bases and at J to 4 bases, leaving 4 bases not matched to a gene. Clones were read by immunoSEQ multiplex PCR, and TCRdb kept only the in-frame ones, dropping some. The data show about 73,000 clones, around nine tenths seen once. Sequenced: PBMCs. The chain combines TRBV10-2 with TRBJ2-5, with TRBD2 matching 10 bases. The sequence was collected from a human donor in good health. Some clones in this sample may be carry-over from other donors' samples. CDR3 sequence (DNA): TGCGCCAGCAGTGAGGGGCTAGCGGGGGTAGAGACCCAGTACTTC. Protein product: CASSEGLAGVETQYF.